This T cell receptor (beta chain) derives from a study of glioma-infiltrating T cells after dendritic cell vaccination. Time point reported: after dendritic cell vaccination, including at tumor progression/relapse. Study results and limitations: Patients with more pretreatment TILs had longer time to progression and survival. Complete blood and tumor specimen sets were limited to few patients.

The CDR3 is 14 amino acids. Germline loops: CDR1 SGHRS, CDR2 YFSETQ. V lost 4 bases, J lost 6 bases, and 4 bases stayed unmatched. A word on this clone: Its antigen is undetermined.

Sequenced by immunoSEQ multiplex PCR; TCRdb stores in-frame clones only, minus some. This sample yields tens of thousands of clones, of which approximately 83% are seen a single time; 15% to 17% belongs to the top ten. This chain joins TRBV5-1 and TRBJ2-2; 9 bases are shared with TRBD1. Sequencing was performed on blood, taken after dendritic cell vaccination. This receptor was identified in a human donor with glioblastoma. In DNA form, the CDR3 reads TGCGCCAGCAGCACGGGACAGGGATCCGGGGAGCTGTTTTTT. Translated: CASSTGQGSGELFF.